One sample yielded the 8 T cell receptor beta chains listed below, sequenced in a study of blood T cells in healthy people across ages. A J-beta primer mix and a sample-barcoded 5' primer were used in a second PCR of about 7 to 12 cycles. TCRdb processed the 5' RACE reads anew with MiXCR; each CDR3 protein has one entry. The sample yields 1.5 million to 1.8 million distinct CDR3 sequences, approximately 43% seen once. The sequencing sample was made of blood. The receptors originated from a woman aged 18-29 years in good health.

This chain joins TRBV12-3 or TRBV12-4 and TRBJ2-1; 9 nucleotides line up with TRBD1. Losses at the gene ends were 5 bases for V and 9 bases for J; bases not matched to a gene: 8. This CDR3 region has 14 residues. For the CDR3, the DNA is TGTGCCAGCAGTATCGGACAGGGGATGGTTGAGCAGTTCTTC. Its protein is CASSIGQGMVEQFF.

The sample holds a few counts of this clonotype. V and J are TRBV15 and TRBJ1-1; D ambiguous. CDR1 is LNHNV, CDR2 YYDKDF, per germline (reference sequence). The CDR3 is made up of 12 amino acids. Trimming left V 8 bases short and J 0 bases short, with 7 bases between. CDR3: CATGLMNTEAFF. The CDR3 DNA is TGTGCCACCGGGCTTATGAACACTGAAGCTTTCTTT.

This clonotype was detected a few times. V gene TRBV20-1 combines with J gene TRBJ2-3; 12 bases match TRBD2. Germline V lookup: CDR1 DFQATT, CDR2 SNEGSKA (reference sequence). With 6 bases clipped from V and 5 bases from J, the junction kept 6 bases outside the gene matches. CDR3 length equals 14 residues. The CDR3 coding sequence is TGCAGTGCCTCGACTAGCGGGAGAAGAGATACGCAGTATTTT. This encodes CSASTSGRRDTQYF.

The J gene is TRBJ2-7, the V gene TRBV9; a possible D gene is TRBD1 (6 bases). V lost 3 bases, J lost 2 bases, and 9 bases lay in between. The CDR3 is 13 amino acids. The germline CDR1 and CDR2 sequences are SGDLS and YYNGEE. CDR3 DNA sequence: TGTGCCAGCAGCGCTGGACAGACCTACGAGCAGTACTTC. Residues: CASSAGQTYEQYF.

V usage is TRBV29-1 and J usage is TRBJ2-2; a weak D match, TRBD1 (5 bases). The CDR3 runs 12 residues. CDR1 and CDR2 from the germline V gene are SQVTM and ANQGSEA. Trimming left V 6 bases short and J 4 bases short, with 9 bases between. This CDR3 is CSVFRATGELFF. The CDR3 DNA reads as TGCAGCGTCTTCAGGGCCACCGGGGAGCTGTTTTTT.

The chain recombines TRBV29-1 with TRBJ2-2; perhaps TRBD2 as D (6 bases). V was clipped by 2 bases and J by 6 bases, with 13 bases between them. Germline V gene sequence: CDR1 SQVTM, CDR2 ANQGSEA. This CDR3 has 14 amino acids. The CDR3 region is CSVELADWPGELFF. The DNA for the CDR3 is TGCAGCGTTGAATTAGCGGACTGGCCCGGGGAGCTGTTTTTT.

This rearrangement joins TRBV20-1 to TRBJ2-1, with 11 bases matching TRBD2. The trim removed 5 bases at V and 3 bases at J, leaving 3 bases unmatched. The germline gives CDR1 DFQATT, CDR2 SNEGSKA (reference sequence). This CDR3 spans 14 amino acids. The CDR3 region has the DNA TGCAGTGCTTTGGGACTAGCGGTCTACAATGAGCAGTTCTTC. Translation gives CSALGLAVYNEQFF.

This chain links TRBV20-1 with TRBJ1-1; the D gene is possibly TRBD1 (5 bases). This CDR3 comprises 14 residues. The germline V and J ends were trimmed by 3 bases and 1 base, with 12 bases remaining between them. Germline V gene data show CDR1 as DFQATT and CDR2 as SNEGSKA (reference sequence). The CDR3 DNA sequence: TGCAGTGCTAGCGACAGCGGAGAGAACACTGAAGCTTTCTTT. Protein sequence: CSASDSGENTEAFF.